This section outlines one TCR beta chain sequence together with its context. Its antigen remains unknown. The data were taken from a study of blood T cells in healthy people across ages. Across the study: Capture by template switching was about one barcoded beta molecule per two T cells.

Findings of the study overall: Getting older went along with TCR beta diversity per million T cells dropping roughly linearly. Conclusively comparing naive with antigen-experienced cells was impossible with unsorted PBMCs.

V lost 0 bases, J lost 0 bases, and 24 bases lay in between. The CDR3 runs 21 residues. Germline V gene lookup returns CDR1 KGHSH and CDR2 LQKENI. Isolating PBMCs gave at least 6 million of these cells per sample. For the second PCR, which ran for about 6 to 11 cycles, a sample-barcoded 5' primer and a J-beta primer mix were used. TCRdb analysed the 5' RACE reads with MiXCR anew, one entry per CDR3 protein. Of 1.5 million to 2 million distinct CDR3 sequences listed, about two fifths are singletons. Sequences were obtained from blood. The V and J genes are TRBV18 and TRBJ2-1, with TRBD1 as a possible D gene (6 bases). The source is a human donor in good health. CDR3 residues: CASSPPAARTEPVSSYNEQFF. The CDR3 coding sequence is TGTGCCAGCTCACCACCGGCTGCGAGGACAGAACCCGTTAGCTCCTACAATGAGCAGTTCTTC.